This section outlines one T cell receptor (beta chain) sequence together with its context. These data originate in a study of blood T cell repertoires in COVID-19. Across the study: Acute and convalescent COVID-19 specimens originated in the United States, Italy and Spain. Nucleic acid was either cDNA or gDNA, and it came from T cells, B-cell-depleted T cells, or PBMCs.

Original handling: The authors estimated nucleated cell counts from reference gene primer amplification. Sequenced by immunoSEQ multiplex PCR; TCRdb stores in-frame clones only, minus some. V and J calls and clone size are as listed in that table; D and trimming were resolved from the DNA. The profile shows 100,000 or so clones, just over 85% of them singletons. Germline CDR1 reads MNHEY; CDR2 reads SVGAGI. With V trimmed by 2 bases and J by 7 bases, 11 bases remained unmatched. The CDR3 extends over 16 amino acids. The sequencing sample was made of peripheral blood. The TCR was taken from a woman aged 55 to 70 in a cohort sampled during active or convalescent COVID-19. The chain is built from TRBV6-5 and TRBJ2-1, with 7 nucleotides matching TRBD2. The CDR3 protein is CASSYLMSGRGNEQFF. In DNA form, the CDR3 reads TGTGCCAGCAGTTACCTCATGAGCGGGCGGGGGAATGAGCAGTTCTTC.